This T cell receptor beta chain was captured by sequencing in a study of a mutant IDH1 vaccine in newly diagnosed glioma. Study as a whole: Patients received vaccination from 4-6 weeks after radiotherapy alone, or with temozolomide cycles. Study results and caveats: There seemed to be no relation between pseudoprogression and changes in top peripheral T cell clonotypes. Altogether, around 93% of patients exhibited vaccine-induced immune responses.

TCRdb's copy holds only in-frame clones and misses some; the assay was immunoSEQ multiplex PCR. The data hold tens of thousands of clones, with about 86% observed a single time. The time point denotes: week 35, safety follow-up. Vaccine doses each comprised 300 ug of mutant IDH1 20-mer peptide, with topical imiquimod. Each patient was administered eight vaccinations, scheduled in weeks 1, 3, 5, 7, 11, 15, 19 and 23. The length of the CDR3 is 16 residues. Germline assignment: CDR1 LGHNA and CDR2 YSLEER. V lost 1 base to trimming and J lost 0 bases, with 13 bases between them. Regarding this clone: Its matching antigen is unknown.

V usage is TRBV4-3 and J usage is TRBJ2-7, with D unresolved. The input for sequencing was PBMCs, taken from a glioma patient whose treatment included an IDH1 peptide vaccine. The sequence was obtained from a middle-aged woman with glioma. Some clones in this sample may be carry-over from other donors' samples. The CDR3 region is CASSQADPKVSYEQYF. The DNA for the CDR3 is TGCGCCAGCAGCCAAGCGGACCCGAAGGTCTCCTACGAGCAGTACTTC.